Shown below are 16 T cell receptor beta chains from a single sample sequenced in a study of blood T cell repertoires in COVID-19. The data were produced by immunoSEQ multiplex PCR, yet TCRdb's version contains in-frame clones alone and is incomplete. Of about 59,000 clones listed, 75% to 95% are singletons. Sequencing was carried out using peripheral blood. The receptors were gathered from a human donor in a cohort sampled during active COVID-19.

This clone showed up just once. The chain has TRBV3-1 (or the pseudogene TRBV3-2) and TRBJ1-6; no reliable D call. Germline-derived CDR1 and CDR2 are LGHDT and YNNKEL (reference sequence). CDR3 length: 18 residues. Between the trimmed V and J ends, which lost 4 bases and 0 bases, there was a span of 16 bases. The CDR3 region has the DNA TGTGCCAGCAGCCGCCAACAGTCACGCGACTCCTATAATTCACCCCTCCACTTT. Translating it yields CASSRQQSRDSYNSPLHF.

This clone was picked up one time. The chain recombines TRBV28 with TRBJ1-2; D might be TRBD1 (6 bases). V was shortened by 2 bases and J by 6 bases, with 13 bases between the two germline ends. Germline CDR1 is MDHEN and CDR2 is SYDVKM. The length of the CDR3 is 14 residues. The CDR3 region is CASSLIGGQNGYTF. CDR3 bases: TGTGCCAGCAGTTTAATCGGGGGGCAGAATGGCTACACCTTC.

This clone showed up just a few times. The CDR3, as DNA: TGTGCCAGCAGAGTGGCGGGGCGCCATGGCTACACCTTC. Protein: CASRVAGRHGYTF. J is TRBJ1-2 and V is TRBV5-4; the D gene is possibly TRBD1 (5 bases). Trimming took off 5 bases at V and 6 bases at J, with 14 bases between the two ends. The germline gives CDR1 SGHNT, CDR2 YYREEE (reference sequence). This CDR3 contains 13 residues.

The V gene is TRBV5-1, the J gene TRBJ2-7, with 8 bases fitting TRBD1. Germline lookup yields CDR1 SGHRS and CDR2 YFSETQ. The ends lost 4 bases at V and 2 bases at J; junction bases unmatched: 5. This CDR3 is built from 14 residues. The CDR3 bases are TGCGCCAGCAGCCGGGACAGGCTAACCTACGAGCAGTACTTC. Amino acid sequence: CASSRDRLTYEQYF.

The gene calls are TRBV2 and TRBJ2-5; D possibly corresponds to TRBD1 (6 bases). The CDR3 sequence is 16 residues long. Per germline, CDR1 SNHLY and CDR2 FYNNEI. The ends were cut back, 2 bases at V and 4 bases at J, with 17 bases in the middle. The CDR3 loop is CASSESRDTVGETQYF. As DNA, the CDR3 is TGTGCCAGCAGTGAAAGCCGGGACACGGTAGGAGAGACCCAGTACTTC.

This chain joins TRBV7-9 and TRBJ1-2, with 8 positions matching TRBD1. The CDR3 is 16 residues long. The germline CDR1 and CDR2 sequences are SEHNR and FQNEAQ (reference sequence). With V trimmed by 4 bases and J by 5 bases, 12 bases remained unmatched. The CDR3 here is CASSSGGVGQGYGYTF. DNA of the CDR3: TGTGCCAGCAGCTCCGGCGGAGTCGGACAGGGTTATGGCTACACCTTC.

The chain combines TRBV19 with TRBJ1-2; a possible D gene is TRBD1 (6 bases). Deletions cut 7 bases from V and 3 bases from J, with 15 bases between. CDR1 and CDR2 from the germline V gene are LNHDA and SQIVND (reference sequence). The CDR3 length is 14 residues. The CDR3: CASTTSPGDYGYTF. DNA of the CDR3: TGTGCCAGTACCACGTCCCCAGGGGACTATGGCTACACCTTC.

The rearrangement uses TRBV7-6 and TRBJ2-3; no definite D call. Between the trimmed V and J ends, which lost 0 bases and 3 bases, there was a span of 10 bases. CDR3 length: 15 residues. CDR1 and CDR2 (germline): SGHVS, FNYEAQ. As DNA, the CDR3 is TGTGCCAGCAGCTTAGCTTGGAGTATGACAGATACGCAGTATTTT. This sequence encodes CASSLAWSMTDTQYF. The full variable domain, its missing parts supplied by reference TRBV7-6 and TRBJ2-3, is GAGVSQSPRYKVTKRGQDVALRCDPISGHVSLYWYRQALGQGPEFLTYFNYEAQQDKSGLPNDRFSAERPEGSISTLTIQRTEQRDSAMYRCASSLAWSMTDTQYFGPGTRLTVL.

The V and J genes are TRBV28 and TRBJ2-2; TRBD2 agrees at 10 bases. The CDR3 extends over 17 amino acids. The V gene's germline CDR1 is MDHEN and CDR2 SYDVKM. The V and J ends lost 3 bases and 7 bases, in that order; junction bases with no gene match: 11. The CDR3: CASSFIKAGGLVGELFF. DNA of the CDR3: TGTGCCAGCAGTTTTATCAAAGCGGGAGGGCTCGTCGGGGAGCTGTTTTTT.

The CDR3 nucleotides are TGTGCCAGCAGTAAACAGGGGAACTATGGCTACACCTTC. Protein product: CASSKQGNYGYTF. The chain has TRBV7-8 and TRBJ1-2; 7 bases agree with TRBD1. The germline V gene has CDR1 SGHVS and CDR2 FQNEAQ. V shed 6 bases and J 2 bases; nucleotides not matched to a gene: 3. CDR3 length equals 13 residues.

This sequence joins TRBV24-1 and TRBJ2-2; perhaps TRBD2 as D (6 bases). The CDR3 consists of 16 residues. Per germline, CDR1 KGHDR and CDR2 SFDVKD. Trimming removed 0 bases at V and 3 bases at J, with 10 bases between. In DNA, the CDR3 is TGTGCCACCAGTGATTTGGACCGGGGGTACACCGGGGAGCTGTTTTTT. Residues: CATSDLDRGYTGELFF.

The V and J genes are TRBV5-1 and TRBJ2-7, with D perhaps TRBD1 (5 bases). CDR1 SGHRS and CDR2 YFSETQ come from the germline V gene. V was clipped by 1 base and J by 0 bases, with 14 bases between them. This CDR3 region has 16 residues. Written as DNA, the CDR3 is TGCGCCAGCAGCTTGAATAATCAGGGATACTCCTACGAGCAGTACTTC. This gives the protein CASSLNNQGYSYEQYF.

This clone was detected once. The chain links TRBV7-9 to TRBJ1-4; unclear D gene. The germline CDR1 and CDR2 sequences are SEHNR and FQNEAQ (reference sequence). The V and J ends lost 5 bases and 0 bases respectively, with 10 bases between them. This CDR3 has 15 amino acids. The CDR3 loop reads CASSDQRATNEKLFF. The CDR3 coding sequence is TGTGCCAGCAGCGACCAGCGAGCAACTAATGAAAAACTGTTTTTT.

V gene TRBV30 combines with J gene TRBJ2-7; D remains ambiguous. The germline V and J ends were trimmed by 4 bases and 1 base, with 8 bases remaining between them. The CDR3 runs to 12 residues. Germline assignment: CDR1 GTSNPN and CDR2 SVGIG (reference sequence). CDR3 sequence reads: CAWTLRSYEQYF. CDR3 nucleotides: TGTGCCTGGACCCTGCGATCCTACGAGCAGTACTTC.

The chain is built from TRBV4-1 and TRBJ2-2; 13 bases line up with TRBD2. Germline trimming cut 4 bases from V and 4 bases from J; bases unmatched to any gene: 6. The CDR3 is 17 residues long. From germline, CDR1 is MGHRA and CDR2 YSYEKL. CDR3 loop: CASSLLLAGGLTGELFF. The CDR3 region has the DNA TGCGCCAGCAGCCTTTTACTAGCGGGGGGGCTCACCGGGGAGCTGTTTTTT.

CDR3 residues: CASSREGAGANVLTF. For the CDR3, the DNA is TGTGCCAGCAGCCGCGAGGGAGCTGGGGCCAACGTCCTGACTTTC. The chain has TRBV7-2 and TRBJ2-6; tentative D call: TRBD2 (5 bases). Deletions cut 5 bases from V and 2 bases from J, with 10 bases between. The germline CDR1 and CDR2 sequences are SGHTA and FQGNSA. The CDR3 totals 15 residues.